This is a list of T cell receptor beta chains from one sample in a study of beta chain features in type 1 diabetes. Clones were read by immunoSEQ multiplex PCR, and TCRdb kept only the in-frame ones, dropping some. The table has 150,000 to 200,000 clones, 6.5% to 10% seen once. The sequenced material came from central memory CD4+ T cells from blood. These receptors all stem from a woman aged 18-35 years with type 1 diabetes. Each CDR3 is given with its conserved first and last residue. D genes are given only for firm matches. Only part of the rows carry a size: once, few, many, or a class if the clone is expanded.

size: .; D: .; V: TRBV5-8; J: TRBJ1-1; CDR3: CASSWRGEAFF; DNA: TGTGCCAGCAGCTGGAGGGGTGAAGCTTTCTTT
size: .; D: .; V: TRBV28; J: TRBJ2-5; CDR3: CASSPPAVGETQYF; DNA: TGTGCCAGCAGTCCGCCCGCGGTCGGCGAGACCCAGTACTTC
size: .; D: TRBD1; V: TRBV15; J: TRBJ1-1; CDR3: CATQNPGTGRTEAFF; DNA: TGTGCCACCCAGAACCCCGGGACAGGGCGGACTGAAGCTTTCTTT
size: few; D: .; V: TRBV18; J: TRBJ1-2; CDR3: CASAYDSTANYGYTF; DNA: TGTGCCAGCGCCTACGACTCGACAGCTAACTATGGCTACACCTTC
size: few; D: TRBD1; V: TRBV5-6; J: TRBJ1-1; CDR3: CASSLPPGGNTEAFF; DNA: TGTGCCAGCAGCTTGCCCCCAGGGGGCAACACTGAAGCTTTCTTT
size: few; D: .; V: TRBV7-2; J: TRBJ1-3; CDR3: CASSLPWGSSSGNTIYF; DNA: TGTGCCAGCAGCTTACCATGGGGCAGCTCCTCTGGAAACACCATATATTTT
size: .; D: TRBD2; V: TRBV9; J: TRBJ2-1; CDR3: CASSVAAGGTNEQFF; DNA: TGTGCCAGCAGCGTTGCAGCGGGAGGTACGAATGAGCAGTTCTTC
size: few; D: TRBD1; V: TRBV2; J: TRBJ1-5; CDR3: CASSEEGGRQPQHF; DNA: TGTGCCAGCAGTGAAGAAGGGGGCCGGCAGCCCCAGCATTTT
size: .; D: TRBD1; V: TRBV6-5; J: TRBJ1-2; CDR3: CASSYGTAGEYGYTF; DNA: TGTGCCAGCAGTTACGGGACAGCTGGGGAGTATGGCTACACCTTC
size: few; D: TRBD2; V: TRBV29-1; J: TRBJ2-7; CDR3: CSVELGGGAYGYEQYF; DNA: TGCAGCGTCGAGCTCGGCGGGGGGGCCTATGGGTACGAGCAGTACTTC
size: .; D: TRBD1; V: TRBV6-5; J: TRBJ2-7; CDR3: CASSYSGTGNYEQYF; DNA: TGTGCCAGCAGTTACTCCGGGACAGGGAACTACGAGCAGTACTTC
size: .; D: TRBD1; V: TRBV19; J: TRBJ2-2; CDR3: CASRRQGNTGELFF; DNA: TGTGCCAGTAGGCGACAGGGGAACACCGGGGAGCTGTTTTTT
size: few; D: TRBD2; V: TRBV20-1; J: TRBJ2-5; CDR3: CSAGGIETQYF; DNA: TGCAGTGCGGGGGGGATTGAGACCCAGTACTTC
size: few; D: TRBD1; V: TRBV5-6; J: TRBJ1-4; CDR3: CASSRPGGREKLFF; DNA: TGTGCCAGCAGCCGTCCAGGGGGTCGGGAAAAACTGTTTTTT
size: .; D: TRBD1; V: TRBV18; J: TRBJ2-3; CDR3: CASSGQGLGTDTQYF; DNA: TGTGCCAGCTCTGGACAGGGGTTAGGTACAGATACGCAGTATTTT
size: .; D: .; V: TRBV9; J: TRBJ2-1; CDR3: CASSVELVGGSYNEQFF; DNA: TGTGCCAGCAGCGTAGAGCTAGTCGGCGGCTCCTACAATGAGCAGTTCTTC
size: .; D: TRBD2; V: TRBV11-3; J: TRBJ2-5; CDR3: CASSLASGTQYF; DNA: TGTGCCAGCAGCTTAGCTAGCGGGACCCAGTACTTC
size: few; D: .; V: TRBV4-1; J: TRBJ2-3; CDR3: CASSQVTGDRDTQYF; DNA: TGCGCCAGCAGCCAAGTTACGGGGGATCGAGATACGCAGTATTTT
size: few; D: .; V: TRBV5-4; J: TRBJ2-1; CDR3: CASSLAGVRSPGNEQFF; DNA: TGTGCCAGCAGCTTGGCGGGGGTGCGGTCCCCGGGGAATGAGCAGTTCTTC
size: few; D: .; V: TRBV18; J: TRBJ1-1; CDR3: CASSPQGMNTEAFF; DNA: TGTGCCAGCTCACCGCAGGGGATGAACACTGAAGCTTTCTTT
size: .; D: TRBD2; V: TRBV29-1; J: TRBJ2-5; CDR3: CSGGLAETQYF; DNA: TGCAGCGGGGGACTAGCTGAGACCCAGTACTTC
size: few; D: TRBD1; V: TRBV30; J: TRBJ1-2; CDR3: CAWTGQPYGYTF; DNA: TGTGCCTGGACGGGACAGCCCTATGGCTACACCTTC
size: few; D: TRBD1; V: TRBV5-1; J: TRBJ1-6; CDR3: CASSFSGTGVGPLHF; DNA: TGCGCCAGCAGCTTTTCCGGGACAGGGGTCGGACCCCTCCACTTT
size: few; D: .; V: TRBV5-1; J: TRBJ1-1; CDR3: CASKLQGNTEAFF; DNA: TGCGCCAGCAAACTCCAGGGTAACACTGAAGCTTTCTTT
size: .; D: TRBD1; V: TRBV2; J: TRBJ1-2; CDR3: CASAGTGTGGYTF; DNA: TGTGCCAGCGCCGGGACAGGGACGGGGGGCTACACCTTC
size: .; D: TRBD1; V: TRBV10-3; J: TRBJ2-7; CDR3: CAIKKQGEVYEQYF; DNA: TGTGCCATCAAGAAACAGGGGGAGGTCTACGAGCAGTACTTC
size: once; D: TRBD2; V: TRBV7-2; J: TRBJ2-7; CDR3: CASSLPTSGRGSYEQYF; DNA: TGTGCCAGCAGCTTGCCCACTAGCGGGAGAGGGTCCTACGAGCAGTACTTC
size: .; D: .; V: TRBV11-2; J: TRBJ1-1; CDR3: CASSLVSTAEAFF; DNA: TGTGCCAGCAGCTTAGTCTCGACAGCGGAAGCTTTCTTT
size: .; D: TRBD2; V: TRBV5-4; J: TRBJ2-7; CDR3: CASSAPTSGSPEQYF; DNA: TGTGCCAGCAGCGCCCCGACTAGCGGGAGCCCCGAGCAGTACTTC
size: few; D: .; V: TRBV7-9; J: TRBJ2-2; CDR3: CASSPTRHGLFF; DNA: TGTGCCAGCAGCCCCACCCGTCACGGGTTGTTTTTT
size: few; D: .; V: TRBV7-3; J: TRBJ2-3; CDR3: CASSSSVTDTQYF; DNA: TGTGCCAGCAGCTCCTCTGTTACAGATACGCAGTATTTT
size: many; D: TRBD1; V: TRBV29-1; J: TRBJ1-4; CDR3: CSVGGGTGSEKLFF; DNA: TGCAGCGTTGGGGGGGGGACAGGGAGCGAAAAACTGTTTTTT
size: few; D: TRBD2; V: TRBV9; J: TRBJ2-5; CDR3: CASSVAQGEGETQYF; DNA: TGTGCCAGCAGCGTAGCTCAAGGGGAGGGAGAGACCCAGTACTTC
size: few; D: .; V: TRBV11-2; J: TRBJ2-5; CDR3: CASSSLAGRETQYF; DNA: TGTGCCAGCAGCTCCCTAGCCGGGCGAGAGACCCAGTACTTC
size: .; D: TRBD1; V: TRBV5-4; J: TRBJ1-4; CDR3: CASSLGFGTGTEKLFF; DNA: TGTGCCAGCAGCTTGGGTTTCGGGACAGGTACTGAAAAACTGTTTTTT
size: .; D: .; V: TRBV7-2; J: TRBJ2-5; CDR3: CASSLELARTQETQYF; DNA: TGTGCCAGCAGCTTAGAATTAGCGCGAACCCAAGAGACCCAGTACTTC
size: few; D: .; V: TRBV27; J: TRBJ2-6; CDR3: CASSFRGGGANVLTF; DNA: TGTGCCAGCAGTTTCCGGGGAGGTGGGGCCAACGTCCTGACTTTC
size: few; D: .; V: TRBV7-9; J: TRBJ2-7; CDR3: CASSLSGQPSYEQYF; DNA: TGTGCCAGCAGCTTGTCAGGACAGCCCTCCTACGAGCAGTACTTC
size: .; D: TRBD2; V: TRBV29-1; J: TRBJ2-7; CDR3: CSVAGLAGVLYEQYF; DNA: TGCAGCGTTGCGGGACTAGCGGGAGTGTTGTACGAGCAGTACTTC
size: .; D: .; V: TRBV7-2; J: TRBJ2-3; CDR3: CASSAGRYHTDTQYF; DNA: TGTGCCAGCAGCGCGGGGCGGTACCACACAGATACGCAGTATTTT
size: .; D: TRBD1; V: TRBV2; J: TRBJ1-4; CDR3: CASTRDRRATNEKLFF; DNA: TGTGCCAGCACCCGGGACAGGCGTGCAACTAATGAAAAACTGTTTTTT
size: few; D: .; V: TRBV7-9; J: TRBJ2-7; CDR3: CASSLGDHGYEQYF; DNA: TGTGCCAGCAGCTTAGGAGACCACGGGTACGAGCAGTACTTC
size: .; D: .; V: TRBV7-8; J: TRBJ2-4; CDR3: CASSLVRGNIQYF; DNA: TGTGCCAGCAGCTTAGTACGGGGGAACATTCAGTACTTC
size: few; D: TRBD1; V: TRBV6-6; J: TRBJ2-7; CDR3: CASSSPGTGGGTYF; DNA: TGTGCCAGCAGTTCCCCCGGGACAGGGGGCGGAACGTACTTC
size: few; D: .; V: TRBV27; J: TRBJ2-7; CDR3: CASSPRGHEQYF; DNA: TGTGCCAGCAGCCCACGAGGTCACGAGCAGTACTTC